This entry describes one T cell receptor (beta chain). Its specificity is unknown. V shed 6 bases and J 4 bases; nucleotides not matched to a gene: 7. CDR3 size: 14 residues. Germline CDR1 MNHNY, CDR2 SVGAGI (reference sequence). This sample is drawn from a study of OX40 agonist ivuxolimab in advanced cancers. At the level of the study: Patients were infused with ivuxolimab every 2 weeks at 0.01 to 10 mg/kg. Points from the study as a whole: Average numbers of expanded clones were greater in CD8+ T cells than in CD4+.

Some clones are missing from TCRdb's copy, which holds only in-frame ones; the method was immunoSEQ multiplex PCR. The sample includes 35,000 to 55,000 clones, approximately 90% of them seen just once. This TCR came from an adult with an advanced solid tumor such as melanoma, head and neck, liver or kidney cancer. The sample in question was CD4+ or CD8+ T cells sorted from blood, obtained in a trial of the OX40 agonist ivuxolimab. The chain is built from TRBV6-6 and TRBJ1-2, with 8 positions matching TRBD1. CDR3 nucleotide sequence: TGTGCCAGCAGAACACAGGGGGTAGTCTATGGCTACACCTTC. Its protein is CASRTQGVVYGYTF.